Listed below are T cell receptor beta chains from one sample, sequenced in a study of cytomegalovirus exposure and HLA in healthy donors. Sequencing used immunoSEQ multiplex PCR; TCRdb keeps in-frame clones, though not all of them. The table includes around 64,000 clones, 80% to 90% detected once. Sequenced material: PBMCs. The receptors stem from a woman in her thirties in good health and CMV-seropositive. CDR3s include the opening cysteine and the closing phenylalanine or tryptophan. The D gene is left open where the match is weak. Clone size is given for some rows only: seen once, a few or many times, or a class if the clone is expanded.

.	13	TRBV2	TRBJ1-2	.	CASSGQVNYGYTF	TGTGCCAGCAGTGGACAGGTCAACTATGGCTACACCTTC
.	15	TRBV5-6	TRBJ2-7	TRBD1	CASSFRDRDYYEQYF	TGTGCCAGCAGCTTCCGGGACAGGGATTACTACGAGCAGTACTTC
.	15	TRBV5-4	TRBJ2-7	.	CASSLIPHIPYEQYF	TGTGCCAGCAGCTTAATTCCGCACATCCCCTACGAGCAGTACTTC
.	15	TRBV11-2	TRBJ2-7	.	CASSFSGTSSYEQYF	TGTGCCAGCAGCTTTAGCGGAACTAGCTCCTACGAGCAGTACTTC
once	17	TRBV27	TRBJ2-7	.	CASSLRWGQGPTYEQYF	TGTGCCAGCAGTTTGCGGTGGGGGCAAGGCCCAACCTACGAGCAGTACTTC
.	17	TRBV12-5	TRBJ1-6	.	CASGLVPGSSYNSPLHF	TGTGCTAGTGGTTTGGTACCAGGTAGCTCCTATAATTCACCCCTCCACTTT
once	16	TRBV4-1	TRBJ2-1	.	CASSQDVVSSYNEQFF	TGCGCCAGCAGCCAAGATGTGGTTAGCTCCTACAATGAGCAGTTCTTC
.	13	TRBV6-6	TRBJ1-5	.	CASWTGGAQPQHF	TGTGCCAGCTGGACGGGAGGTGCGCAGCCCCAGCATTTT
.	14	TRBV5-1	TRBJ1-1	.	CASSLGQGVTEAFF	TGCGCCAGCAGCTTGGGGCAGGGCGTAACTGAAGCTTTCTTT
.	16	TRBV10-1	TRBJ2-7	TRBD1	CASSGNPGQASYEQYF	TGCGCCAGCAGCGGCAACCCAGGACAGGCCTCCTACGAGCAGTACTTC
once	13	TRBV28	TRBJ2-7	TRBD1	CASLGRQGYEQYF	TGTGCCAGCCTGGGCCGACAGGGCTACGAGCAGTACTTC
few	13	TRBV19	TRBJ1-1	TRBD1	CASTRQGGTEAFF	TGTGCCAGTACTCGACAGGGAGGCACTGAAGCTTTCTTT
few	15	TRBV9	TRBJ2-7	TRBD2	CASSVGTSGSYEQYF	TGTGCCAGCAGCGTAGGCACTAGCGGTTCCTACGAGCAGTACTTC
once	16	TRBV4-2	TRBJ1-2	TRBD1	CASSQEGQGVFYGYTF	TGTGCCAGCAGCCAAGAGGGACAGGGGGTATTCTATGGCTACACCTTC
.	15	TRBV2	TRBJ2-5	TRBD2	CASTGLAGRQETQYF	TGTGCCAGCACGGGACTAGCGGGCCGGCAAGAGACCCAGTACTTC
.	14	TRBV27	TRBJ1-2	.	CASSTHAGPHGYTF	TGTGCCAGCAGTACACACGCAGGGCCCCATGGCTACACCTTC
.	15	TRBV27	TRBJ1-1	TRBD1	CASSPDRGRETEAFF	TGTGCCAGCAGTCCAGACAGGGGGCGTGAAACTGAAGCTTTCTTT
.	14	TRBV19	TRBJ2-1	TRBD1	CASSVGQGYNEQFF	TGTGCCAGTAGTGTAGGACAGGGCTACAATGAGCAGTTCTTC
.	15	TRBV4-1	TRBJ2-3	TRBD2	CASSQATAGRDTQYF	TGCGCCAGCAGCCAAGCAACAGCGGGGAGGGATACGCAGTATTTT
.	18	TRBV2	TRBJ2-1	TRBD2	CASSVLAGTPISANEQFF	TGTGCCAGCAGCGTACTAGCGGGGACCCCCATCAGCGCTAATGAGCAGTTCTTC
.	16	TRBV11-2	TRBJ2-7	TRBD2	CASSFGLAGGGHEQYF	TGTGCCAGCAGCTTCGGGCTAGCGGGAGGGGGACACGAGCAGTACTTC
once	15	TRBV5-1	TRBJ2-2	TRBD1	CASSADRVGTGELFF	TGCGCCAGCAGCGCCGACAGGGTGGGCACCGGGGAGCTGTTTTTT
.	17	TRBV5-6	TRBJ1-2	TRBD1	CASSPTGQGAFSVGYTF	TGTGCCAGCAGCCCCACGGGACAGGGGGCCTTTTCTGTTGGCTACACCTTC
.	14	TRBV4-2	TRBJ1-1	.	CASSQRTPNTEAFF	TGTGCCAGCAGCCAACGGACACCGAACACTGAAGCTTTCTTT
.	14	TRBV27	TRBJ2-5	.	CASSRRDSQETQYF	TGTGCCAGCAGTCGCCGGGACTCCCAAGAGACCCAGTACTTC
.	15	TRBV5-4	TRBJ1-5	.	CASSLGTGRNQPQHF	TGTGCCAGCAGCTTGGGTACAGGGCGCAATCAGCCCCAGCATTTT
.	20	TRBV27	TRBJ2-2	.	CASSLSSSARPQGNTGELFF	TGTGCCAGCAGTTTATCGAGTTCCGCACGGCCACAGGGGAACACCGGGGAGCTGTTTTTT
.	17	TRBV11-3	TRBJ2-7	TRBD2	CASSTPGLAGGSHEQYF	TGTGCCAGCAGCACCCCGGGACTAGCGGGAGGGAGCCACGAGCAGTACTTC
.	15	TRBV4-1	TRBJ1-5	.	CASSQATGDYQPQHF	TGCGCCAGCAGCCAAGCGACAGGAGATTATCAGCCCCAGCATTTT
once	15	TRBV4-1	TRBJ1-2	.	CASSQDGRDSHGYTF	TGCGCCAGCAGCCAAGATGGCAGGGACTCTCATGGCTACACCTTC
.	14	TRBV14	TRBJ2-1	TRBD1	CASSQLRGHNEQFF	TGTGCCAGCAGCCAACTCAGGGGGCACAATGAGCAGTTCTTC
.	17	TRBV19	TRBJ2-7	TRBD2	CASSIGRGLAGNYEQYF	TGTGCCAGTAGTATAGGTCGGGGACTAGCGGGCAACTACGAGCAGTACTTC
once	18	TRBV7-9	TRBJ1-2	.	CASSSTPGREISNYGYTF	TGTGCCAGCAGCTCTACACCGGGACGGGAGATCTCTAACTATGGCTACACCTTC
.	14	TRBV5-1	TRBJ2-1	TRBD1	CASSRRTGAIEQFF	TGCGCCAGCAGCCGGAGGACAGGGGCGATTGAGCAGTTCTTC
once	15	TRBV5-1	TRBJ2-1	TRBD2	CASSSTSGRGGEQFF	TGCGCCAGCAGCTCAACTAGCGGGAGGGGAGGTGAGCAGTTCTTC
.	15	TRBV28	TRBJ2-7	.	CASSRHTGWEYEQYF	TGTGCCAGCAGTCGACACACAGGGTGGGAGTACGAGCAGTACTTC
.	17	TRBV7-2	TRBJ2-1	TRBD2	CASKETSGTKGYNEQFF	TGTGCCAGCAAAGAGACTAGCGGGACTAAGGGGTACAATGAGCAGTTCTTC
.	16	TRBV5-1	TRBJ1-4	.	CASSLDVAATNEKLFF	TGCGCCAGCAGCTTGGATGTAGCTGCAACTAATGAAAAACTGTTTTTT
.	14	TRBV6-5	TRBJ2-5	.	CASSYGGEQETQYF	TGTGCCAGCAGTTACGGCGGGGAACAAGAGACCCAGTACTTC
.	15	TRBV4-2	TRBJ2-1	TRBD2	CASSQGISGDNEQFF	TGTGCCAGCAGCCAAGGTATTAGCGGGGACAATGAGCAGTTCTTC
once	15	TRBV5-6	TRBJ2-5	TRBD2	CASSTGLAGGETQYF	TGTGCCAGCAGCACCGGACTAGCGGGAGGTGAGACCCAGTACTTC
.	16	TRBV7-9	TRBJ1-3	.	CASSLKSRAAGNTIYF	TGTGCCAGCAGCTTGAAGAGCAGGGCTGCTGGAAACACCATATATTTT
.	14	TRBV28	TRBJ2-7	.	CASSLYPGYYEQYF	TGTGCCAGCAGTTTATATCCAGGTTACTACGAGCAGTACTTC
.	14	TRBV4-2	TRBJ2-5	.	CASSQGLGGETQYF	TGTGCCAGCAGCCAAGGGCTGGGGGGTGAGACCCAGTACTTC
.	13	TRBV2	TRBJ2-7	TRBD1	CASRDRGPDEQYF	TGTGCCAGCCGGGACAGGGGACCGGACGAGCAGTACTTC
.	14	TRBV9	TRBJ2-3	.	CASSVVPGSDTQYF	TGTGCCAGCAGCGTAGTGCCAGGGTCAGATACGCAGTATTTT
.	17	TRBV18	TRBJ2-7	TRBD1	CASSPQGAGTGVEEQYF	TGTGCCAGCTCACCACAAGGGGCCGGGACAGGGGTTGAAGAGCAGTACTTC
.	11	TRBV5-1	TRBJ2-3	.	CASSNRDTQYF	TGCGCCAGCAGCAATCGGGATACGCAGTATTTT
.	17	TRBV7-9	TRBJ2-5	TRBD2	CASSLGAGLGYQETQYF	TGTGCCAGCAGCTTAGGAGCAGGACTAGGGTATCAAGAGACCCAGTACTTC
.	16	TRBV21-1	TRBJ2-7	.	CASSKGGTSEDYEQYF	TGTGCCAGCAGCAAAGGGGGGACTAGCGAGGACTACGAGCAGTACTTC
.	15	TRBV11-2	TRBJ2-7	TRBD2	CASSLTPSGNHEQYF	TGTGCCAGCAGCTTAACTCCTAGCGGGAATCACGAGCAGTACTTC
.	13	TRBV5-1	TRBJ2-1	.	CASSLLDNNEQFF	TGCGCCAGCAGCTTGTTGGACAACAATGAGCAGTTCTTC